Below are 15 T cell receptor beta chains sequenced from a single sample in a study of shared clonotypes between healthy human individuals. Using immunoSEQ multiplex PCR, the repertoire was profiled, and TCRdb retains in-frame clones only, with some absent. In the table there are about 2.3 million clones, approximately 95% of which are singletons. Sequencing used naive CD4+ T cells from PBMCs. The subset here: CD45RA+ positively selected. Receptor source: a man younger than 35 in good health. Some clones in this sample may be carry-over from other donors' samples.

CDR3: CASNSNQPQHF. The CDR3 nucleotides read TGTGCCAGCAACAGCAATCAGCCCCAGCATTTT. This chain connects TRBV28 to TRBJ1-5, with D uncertain. The CDR3 is 11 residues long. Germline CDR1 is MDHEN and CDR2 is SYDVKM. The V and J ends lost 7 bases and 1 base respectively, with 2 bases between them.

The V and J genes are TRBV6-5 and TRBJ2-7; a possible D gene is TRBD2 (7 bases). Trimming pared 5 bases from V and 3 bases from J, leaving 14 bases between. This CDR3 is built from 14 residues. CDR1 and CDR2 (germline): MNHEY, SVGAGI. Written as DNA, the CDR3 is TGTGCCAGCAGTGGGGGGGACAAGCACTACGAGCAGTACTTC. The encoded protein is CASSGGDKHYEQYF.

The gene calls are TRBV27 and TRBJ2-5; no clear D. Germline V gives CDR1 MNHEY, CDR2 SMNVEV (reference sequence). The V end lost 4 bases, the J end lost 5 bases, and 11 bases lay between the germline ends. The CDR3 extends over 13 amino acids. The CDR3, as DNA: TGTGCCAGCAGTTCCCTCTCGAGGGAGACCCAGTACTTC. This gives the protein CASSSLSRETQYF.

This clone was detected only a few times. V and J are TRBV19 and TRBJ2-4, with 12 bases matching TRBD1. The CDR3 length is 17 residues. The germline V gene encodes CDR1 LNHDA and CDR2 SQIVND (reference sequence). V trimming: 2 bases; J trimming: 8 bases; junction bases outside the gene matches: 10. This CDR3 reads CASSILWDRGLRDIQYF. The CDR3 region has the DNA TGTGCCAGTAGTATACTGTGGGACAGGGGGCTCAGGGACATTCAGTACTTC.

A single count supports this clone. This chain uses TRBV18 with TRBJ2-1, with D perhaps matching TRBD1 (6 bases). This CDR3 is 15 amino acids long. Per the germline V gene, CDR1 is KGHSH and CDR2 is LQKENI. Deletions cut 3 bases from V and 7 bases from J, with 16 bases between. DNA for the CDR3: TGTGCCAGCTCACCCTGGCAGGGGAGACGGAATGAGCAGTTCTTC. This sequence encodes CASSPWQGRRNEQFF.

V and J are TRBV27 and TRBJ1-1; 9 positions agree with TRBD1. The junction had 10 bases not matched to a gene; V was cut back by 5 bases and J by 6 bases. The CDR3 is 15 residues long. The germline CDR1 and CDR2 sequences are MNHEY and SMNVEV (reference sequence). The CDR3 nucleotides are TGTGCCAGCAGTCAAAGGACAGGGGCTCCGGCTGAAGCTTTCTTT. The encoded protein is CASSQRTGAPAEAFF.

The chain employs TRBV5-1 and TRBJ2-3; the D gene is possibly TRBD1 (5 bases). The CDR3 consists of 16 residues. Deletions cut 2 bases from V and 2 bases from J, with 15 bases between. CDR1 and CDR2 from the germline V gene are SGHRS and YFSETQ. DNA of the CDR3: TGCGCCAGCAGCTTAATGGGGCTCCCTTACACAGATACGCAGTATTTT. The encoded protein is CASSLMGLPYTDTQYF.

V usage is TRBV29-1 and J usage is TRBJ2-3, with 7 nucleotides matching TRBD1. The CDR3 totals 12 residues. The J segment lost 1 base and the V segment lost 5 bases, leaving 0 bases of the junction unmatched. CDR1 is SQVTM and CDR2 is ANQGSEA in the germline V gene. The CDR3 sequence is CSVQGGTDTQYF. The CDR3 DNA follows: TGCAGCGTTCAGGGGGGCACAGATACGCAGTATTTT.

The rearrangement joins TRBV7-2 to TRBJ1-2; TRBD1 aligns across 7 bases. V lost 5 bases and J lost 7; bases outside the gene matches: 10. CDR1 and CDR2 (germline): SGHTA, FQGNSA. The CDR3 is 14 residues long. CDR3 amino acids: CASSTRQGSGGYTF. The CDR3 bases are TGTGCCAGCAGCACCCGACAGGGTTCGGGTGGCTACACCTTC.

The V call is TRBV6-5, the J call TRBJ1-4; TRBD1 agrees at 7 bases. CDR1 and CDR2 from the germline V gene are MNHEY and SVGAGI. The V and J ends lost 5 bases and 7 bases, in that order; junction bases with no gene match: 7. The CDR3 runs 14 residues. The CDR3, as DNA: TGTGCCAGCAGTCCACTGACAGGGAGTGAAAAACTGTTTTTT. It translates to CASSPLTGSEKLFF.

This clone was counted once. CDR3 region: CASSQVGTVTTGELFF. CDR3 sequence (DNA): TGTGCCAGCAGCCAAGTCGGGACAGTGACCACCGGGGAGCTGTTTTTT. This chain joins TRBV7-2 and TRBJ2-2; 7 bases match TRBD1. CDR1 and CDR2 from the germline V gene are SGHTA and FQGNSA. The CDR3 spans 16 residues. V trimming: 5 bases; J trimming: 4 bases; junction bases outside the gene matches: 10.

This clone is a singleton in its sample. This rearrangement joins TRBV2 to TRBJ2-5; 7 nucleotides line up with TRBD1. Near its end, the DNA agrees better with TRBJ2-7, so the J call may be wrong. Looked up from germline, CDR1 is SNHLY and CDR2 is FYNNEI. This CDR3 contains 14 residues. The CDR3 spells CASTRQGDSYEQYF. As DNA, the CDR3 is TGTGCCAGCACAAGGCAGGGGGACTCCTACGAGCAGTACTTC.

This rearrangement joins TRBV14 to TRBJ1-1, with D perhaps TRBD1 (5 bases). Trimming took off 4 bases at V and 4 bases at J, with 10 bases between the two ends. The CDR3 is made up of 13 amino acids. Germline V CDR1 and CDR2: SGHDN, FVKESK. CDR3 region: CASSLTESTEAFF. Here the CDR3 DNA reads TGTGCCAGCAGCCTGACAGAGTCCACTGAAGCTTTCTTT.

The V call is TRBV15, the J call TRBJ2-1; 11 bases align to TRBD2. V lost 1 base to trimming and J lost 1 base; unmatched junction nucleotides: 3. The CDR3 sequence is 17 residues long. Germline CDR1 is LNHNV and CDR2 is YYDKDF (reference sequence). The chain's CDR3 is CATSRAASGRSYNEQFF. CDR3 nucleotide sequence: TGTGCCACCAGCAGAGCCGCTAGCGGGAGGTCCTACAATGAGCAGTTCTTC.

The J gene is TRBJ1-1, the V gene TRBV19; 7 bases align to TRBD1. Germline values: CDR1 LNHDA, CDR2 SQIVND (reference sequence). The CDR3 has 13 residues. The junction had 9 bases not matched to a gene; V was cut back by 7 bases and J by 7 bases. The CDR3 DNA reads TGTGCCAGTACCTGGACAGGCGAGAATGAAGCTTTCTTT. Amino acids: CASTWTGENEAFF. Combining the CDR3 with reference TRBV19 and TRBJ1-1 gives the whole variable domain DGGITQSPKYLFRKEGQNVTLSCEQNLNHDAMYWYRQDPGQGLRLIYYSQIVNDFQKGDIAEGYSVSREKKESFPLTVTSAQKNPTAFYLCASTWTGENEAFFGQGTRLTVV.